This is a list of T cell receptor beta chains from one sample in a study of T cell repertoires in cytomegalovirus infection. TCRdb used MiXCR to reprocess the reads, holding one entry per CDR3 protein. The repertoire has roughly 730,000 distinct CDR3 sequences, roughly 30% of them found once; the top ten carry around a sixth. Antigens of these TCRs are unknown. Sequencing used cultured PBMCs, obtained from culture after CMV antigen stimulation. These receptors were collected from a human donor in good health (CMV status not recorded). Some clones in this sample may be carry-over from other donors' samples. CDR3s include the opening cysteine and the closing phenylalanine or tryptophan. The D gene is left open where the match is weak. Where a row states a size, it is once, few, many or the class of an expanded clone; other rows omit it.

cdr3_nt cdr3_aa j_call v_call clone_size d_call
TGTGCCAGCAGAATAAACACAGATAACTATGGCTACACCTTC CASRINTDNYGYTF TRBJ1-2 TRBV6-5 . .
TGTGCCAGCAGCATAATCTCTGGAAACACCATATATTTT CASSIISGNTIYF TRBJ1-3 TRBV7-2 . .
TGTGCCAGCAGTTACGTTGGGGACCCTACCAAAAAGTTCTTC CASSYVGDPTKKFF TRBJ2-1 TRBV6-6 . .
TGTGCCAGCAGCCCCATGGACGGAAGAAACACCATATATTTT CASSPMDGRNTIYF TRBJ1-3 TRBV7-8 . .
TGCGCCAGCAGCCAGGCCCTAGCAGCCACGCAGTTCTTC CASSQALAATQFF TRBJ2-1 TRBV4-1 . .
TGTGCCAGCAGTTTAATGGGTTCGCTTCAGCCCCAGCATTTT CASSLMGSLQPQHF TRBJ1-5 TRBV27 . .
TGTGCCAGCATCACAGGGATGGACGAGCAGTACTTC CASITGMDEQYF TRBJ2-7 TRBV6-6 . .
TGTGCCAGCACCAGGGACAGGTTGAGCACTGAAGCTTTCTTT CASTRDRLSTEAFF TRBJ1-1 TRBV2 few TRBD1
TGTGCCACCAGCATACAGGGCAATCAGCCCCAGCATTTT CATSIQGNQPQHF TRBJ1-5 TRBV15 . .
TGTGCCAGTACCCTTCGGGGGGCTGAGACCCAGTACTTC CASTLRGAETQYF TRBJ2-5 TRBV7-2 . .
TGTGCCAGCAGCCCCTCGACAGGGGAAGATTACGAGCAGTACTTC CASSPSTGEDYEQYF TRBJ2-7 TRBV7-8 few TRBD1
TGTGCCACTCAGTCGCAGCAAGAGACCCAGTACTTC CATQSQQETQYF TRBJ2-5 TRBV2 . .
TGTGCCAGCAGCCCACGAAGCGGGGCCCCCCTCCAAAACATTCAGTACTTC CASSPRSGAPLQNIQYF TRBJ2-4 TRBV7-9 . TRBD2
TGTGCCCGGGCCGTTTTACTCCACGAGCAGTACTTC CARAVLLHEQYF TRBJ2-7 TRBV27 . .
TGCAGCCATACCGTGAACACTGAAGCTTTCTTT CSHTVNTEAFF TRBJ1-1 TRBV29-1 . .
TGTGCCAGCAGCTTAGAAGGGGCAGGGGGCGACACCGGGGAGCTGTTTTTT CASSLEGAGGDTGELFF TRBJ2-2 TRBV11-2 few TRBD1
TGCAGTGCAACCACAGGGGGCGCAACTTTAGCCAACTATGGCTACACCTTC CSATTGGATLANYGYTF TRBJ1-2 TRBV20-1 . TRBD1
TGTGCCAGCAGTTTTCCCCAGGGTCGGGAGACCCAGTACTTC CASSFPQGRETQYF TRBJ2-5 TRBV28 . .
TGTGCCAGCAGCTTGGGACTAGTTTTCGCAGATACGCAGTATTTT CASSLGLVFADTQYF TRBJ2-3 TRBV11-2 . TRBD2
TGTGCCAGCAGCTTAGTGATTAGCGGGGGGCCCCGTGGGACCCAGTACTTC CASSLVISGGPRGTQYF TRBJ2-5 TRBV7-2 . TRBD2
TGTGCCAGCAGTATGCAGACACCAGATACGCAGTATTTT CASSMQTPDTQYF TRBJ2-3 TRBV2 . .
TGTGCCAGCAGCTTACGACAGGCTGGAGGCCACCAGAACACTGAATCTTTCTTT CASSLRQAGGHQNTESFF TRBJ1-1 TRBV7-6 . .
TGTGCCAGCAGTTTGGAGGTAGGGGTGGTCGAAGATGAGCAGTTCTTC CASSLEVGVVEDEQFF TRBJ2-1 TRBV12-3/TRBV12-4 . .
TGTGCCAGTAGTAACCGGGCAGATGAGGAGACCCAGTACTTC CASSNRADEETQYF TRBJ2-5 TRBV19 . .
TGTGCCACCCGGGAATACACAGATACGCAGTATTTT CATREYTDTQYF TRBJ2-3 TRBV6-2/TRBV6-3 . .
TGCGCCAGCAGCTTTCGGACGGGTGTGAGTGATACGCAGTATTTT CASSFRTGVSDTQYF TRBJ2-3 TRBV5-1 few .
TGTGCCAGCAGCCATACCGGGACTACCCCCCACGGCGTGCAGTTCTTC CASSHTGTTPHGVQFF TRBJ2-1 TRBV5-5 . TRBD2
TGTGCCATAGGGGAAGCCAAAAACATTCAGTACTTC CAIGEAKNIQYF TRBJ2-4 TRBV12-3/TRBV12-4 . .